Following are 30 T cell receptor beta chains from one sample sequenced in a study of naive and memory T cell subsets. Two oligonucleotides, mixed equimolar, formed the beta constant-region primer covering TRBC1 and TRBC2. Nested alpha and beta constant-region primers with the SP2 primer drove four PCR rounds on ligated cDNA. Each CDR3 protein gets one entry after TCRdb re-called the UMI-ligation and nested PCR reads with MiXCR. The table lists tens of thousands of distinct CDR3 sequences, over 7% of them singletons. The sequenced sample was central memory CD8+ T cells from blood. All receptors come from a human donor in good health.

This clonotype was picked up many times. This sequence joins TRBV6-1 and TRBJ2-1; D is ambiguous. V was pared by 2 bases and J by 0 bases, with 8 bases between. The CDR3 length is 15 residues. CDR1 and CDR2 from the germline V gene are MNHNS and SASEGT. The CDR3 spells CASSEWADSYNEQFF. DNA for the CDR3: TGTGCCAGCAGTGAATGGGCGGACTCCTACAATGAGCAGTTCTTC.

This clonotype was seen ten or more times. CDR3 DNA sequence: TGTGCCACCAGTGATTCCGGGACAGAAGAGACCCAGTACTTC. This gives the protein CATSDSGTEETQYF. The chain combines TRBV24-1 with TRBJ2-5, with 7 bases fitting TRBD1. The CDR3 covers 14 residues. Germline V CDR1 and CDR2: KGHDR, SFDVKD. V gave up 2 bases and J gave up 3 bases; unmatched junction bases: 2.

This chain links TRBV20-1 with TRBJ2-7, with 11 bases aligning to TRBD1. The CDR3 has 14 residues. Germline loops: CDR1 DFQATT, CDR2 SNEGSKA (reference sequence). The V and J ends lost 5 bases and 6 bases, in that order; junction bases with no gene match: 9. The CDR3 DNA reads as TGCAGTGCTTTGGGGGGGACAGGGGGTCTCGAGCAGTACTTC. It codes for CSALGGTGGLEQYF.

CDR3 bases: TGTGCCAGCAGTTTTATGGGGGCCAAAAACATTCAGTACTTC. It codes for CASSFMGAKNIQYF. This sequence joins TRBV28 and TRBJ2-4; D is undetermined. The CDR3 is 14 amino acids. The germline CDR1 and CDR2 sequences are MDHEN and SYDVKM. V dropped 3 bases and J dropped 1 base, with 7 bases sitting between them.

This sequence joins TRBV6-4 and TRBJ2-3; D gene ambiguous. The CDR3 spans 14 residues. V gave up 5 bases and J gave up 1 base, with 10 bases separating them. CDR1 and CDR2 from the germline V gene are MRHNA and SNTAGT. Here the CDR3 reads CASSSTGGTDTQYF. Here the CDR3 DNA reads TGTGCCAGCAGTTCGACCGGTGGCACAGATACGCAGTATTTT.

This clonotype has a handful of counts. This chain uses TRBV4-1 with TRBJ2-1, with D maybe TRBD2 (8 bases). Trimming cost V 0 bases and J 9 bases, with 15 bases left between them. The CDR3 loop spans 15 amino acids. Germline lookup yields CDR1 MGHRA and CDR2 YSYEKL. CDR3 residues: CASSQEAGEGAEQFF. The CDR3 coding sequence is TGCGCCAGCAGCCAAGAAGCGGGAGAGGGGGCTGAGCAGTTCTTC.

This clonotype is labeled medium-sized. The chain carries TRBV6-1 and TRBJ2-1, with D maybe TRBD2 (6 bases). Per the germline V gene, CDR1 is MNHNS and CDR2 is SASEGT. V lost 6 bases to trimming and J lost 3 bases, with 12 bases between them. CDR3 length equals 14 residues. The CDR3 nucleotides are TGTGCCAGCAGGGGTAGCGGATTCTACAATGAGCAGTTCTTC. It yields the protein CASRGSGFYNEQFF.

The V and J genes are TRBV28 and TRBJ1-2; D is unresolved. This CDR3 spans 13 amino acids. Germline lookup yields CDR1 MDHEN and CDR2 SYDVKM. V was clipped by 0 bases and J by 8 bases, with 10 bases between them. This CDR3 reads CASSLWTAGGYTF. CDR3 coding DNA: TGTGCCAGCAGTTTATGGACGGCTGGAGGCTACACCTTC.

There are a few counts of this clonotype. The chain has TRBV3-1 and TRBJ2-7; 14 nucleotides match TRBD2. CDR1 and CDR2 (germline): LGHDT, YNNKEL (reference sequence). The CDR3 contains 13 residues. The ends lost 8 bases at V and 4 bases at J; junction bases unmatched: 1. This CDR3 is CASGTSGSYEQYF. The CDR3 DNA reads as TGTGCCAGCGGGACTAGCGGGAGTTACGAGCAGTACTTC.

At least ten counts were recorded for this clonotype. The J gene is TRBJ2-7, the V gene TRBV4-3; unclear D gene. The CDR3 runs 14 residues. V dropped 1 base and J dropped 5 bases, with 12 bases sitting between them. Germline CDR1 is LGHNA and CDR2 is YSLEER. The CDR3 loop is CASSQVSGLNEQYF. The CDR3 DNA is TGCGCCAGCAGCCAAGTATCCGGGCTCAACGAGCAGTACTTC.

The chain couples TRBV6-5 to TRBJ2-3; 8 bases agree with TRBD1. The CDR3 consists of 17 residues. CDR1 is MNHEY and CDR2 is SVGAGI in the germline V gene. V was pared by 0 bases and J by 2 bases, with 7 bases of the junction left unmatched. The CDR3 DNA reads TGTGCCAGCAGTTACTCGGGACAGGTCCTCTACACAGATACGCAGTATTTT. Its protein product is CASSYSGQVLYTDTQYF.

The sample holds many counts of this clonotype. The genes are TRBV20-1 and TRBJ2-3; TRBD2 aligns across 13 bases. The CDR3 covers 18 residues. Germline V CDR1 and CDR2: DFQATT, SNEGSKA (reference sequence). Losses at the gene ends were 5 bases for V and 1 base for J; bases not matched to a gene: 12. This chain's CDR3 is CSAPRTSGSWGGTDTQYF. The CDR3, as DNA: TGCAGTGCTCCCCGGACTAGCGGGAGTTGGGGTGGCACAGATACGCAGTATTTT.

This clonotype came up many times. The rearrangement joins TRBV6-1 to TRBJ2-1; 8 bases line up with TRBD2. This CDR3 contains 16 residues. CDR1 and CDR2 from the germline V gene are MNHNS and SASEGT. V lost 2 bases, J lost 7 bases, and 10 bases stayed unmatched. In DNA, the CDR3 is TGTGCCAGCAGTGAACTTATGAGCGGGAGTGCGAATGAGCAGTTCTTC. Its translation: CASSELMSGSANEQFF.

V is TRBV29-1 and J is TRBJ2-1; TRBD1 is a possible D gene (5 bases). The CDR3 runs 14 residues. The ends were cut back, 3 bases at V and 0 bases at J, with 9 bases in the middle. Germline loops: CDR1 SQVTM, CDR2 ANQGSEA. The CDR3 is CSVEGLSSYNEQFF. The CDR3 DNA reads as TGCAGCGTTGAGGGGCTCAGCTCCTACAATGAGCAGTTCTTC.

This clonotype was observed a handful of times. The rearrangement joins TRBV27 to TRBJ1-6; D is undetermined. CDR1 and CDR2 from the germline V gene are MNHEY and SMNVEV (reference sequence). Between the trimmed V and J ends, which lost 3 bases and 0 bases, there was a span of 12 bases. This CDR3 has 17 residues. The CDR3 coding sequence is TGTGCCAGCAGTTTCGGGAGCGGGATCTCCTATAATTCACCCCTCCACTTT. The encoded protein is CASSFGSGISYNSPLHF.

This chain joins TRBV28 and TRBJ2-3; tentatively, D is TRBD1 (5 bases). From germline, CDR1 is MDHEN and CDR2 SYDVKM. CDR3 size: 18 residues. Deletions cut 3 bases from V and 9 bases from J, with 28 bases between. CDR3 coding DNA: TGTGCCAGCAGTTTCGCGTCTTGGGCAGCCAGTTCCACAGGAACGCAGTATTTT. Its protein is CASSFASWAASSTGTQYF.

Of note for this clonotype: It may be a read error: a sequence one base away is much more abundant. The V and J genes are TRBV28 and TRBJ1-5; a weak D match, TRBD1 (5 bases). Germline V gene data show CDR1 as MDHEN and CDR2 as SYDVKM. Trimming cost V 5 bases and J 7 bases, with 15 bases left between them. The CDR3 is made up of 14 amino acids. CDR3 region: CASSLRQTVQPQHF. CDR3 DNA sequence: TGTGCCAGCAGTCTGAGACAGACGGTCCAGCCCCAGCATTTT.

This clonotype turned up a few times. The J gene is TRBJ2-3, the V gene TRBV5-1; TRBD1 might be the D (5 bases). The CDR3 spans 14 residues. With 2 bases removed from V and 2 bases from J, the gap between germline ends came to 9 bases. Per the germline V gene, CDR1 is SGHRS and CDR2 is YFSETQ. The CDR3 loop is CASSLYRTTDTQYF. In DNA form, the CDR3 reads TGCGCCAGCAGCTTATACAGGACCACAGATACGCAGTATTTT. Full variable domain (outside the CDR3, taken from reference TRBV5-1 and TRBJ2-3): KAGVTQTPRYLIKTRGQQVTLSCSPISGHRSVSWYQQTPGQGLQFLFEYFSETQRNKGNFPGRFSGRQFSNSRSEMNVSTLELGDSALYLCASSLYRTTDTQYFGPGTRLTVL.

CDR3 sequence (DNA): TGTGCCAGCAGCTTAGTCTTCTCGGGGGGGGGCGTCGAGACCCAGTACTTC. It is translated as CASSLVFSGGGVETQYF. The gene calls are TRBV7-2 and TRBJ2-5, with 8 bases aligning to TRBD2. The CDR3 extends over 17 amino acids. The germline gives CDR1 SGHTA, CDR2 FQGNSA. The ends lost 1 base at V and 5 bases at J; junction bases unmatched: 12. Full variable domain (rest looked up from reference TRBV7-2 and TRBJ2-5): GAGVSQSPSNKVTEKGKDVELRCDPISGHTALYWYRQSLGQGLEFLIYFQGNSAPDKSGLPSDRFSAERTGGSVSTLTIQRTQQEDSAVYLCASSLVFSGGGVETQYFGPGTRLLVL.

This clonotype was counted at least ten times. The rearrangement joins TRBV4-1 to TRBJ1-1; D gene unclear. Trimming took off 1 base at V and 0 bases at J, with 9 bases between the two ends. CDR1 and CDR2 (germline): MGHRA, YSYEKL. There are 15 residues in the CDR3. The chain's CDR3 is CASSQGGGLNTEAFF. The CDR3 bases are TGCGCCAGCAGCCAAGGAGGCGGTTTGAACACTGAAGCTTTCTTT.

In this sample, this clonotype turned up a few times. The J gene is TRBJ1-4, the V gene TRBV20-1; D call uncertain. The CDR3 contains 14 residues. V dropped 0 bases and J dropped 8 bases, with 13 bases sitting between them. Germline assignment: CDR1 DFQATT and CDR2 SNEGSKA (reference sequence). CDR3 DNA: TGCAGTGCTAGAGATTGGGAGGAAGGGGAAAAACTGTTTTTT. Residues: CSARDWEEGEKLFF.

The chain joins TRBV30 to TRBJ1-2, with TRBD1 matching over 7 bases. The CDR3 is made up of 16 amino acids. V was clipped by 3 bases and J by 9 bases; unmatched bases: 19. Germline-derived CDR1 and CDR2 are GTSNPN and SVGIG (reference sequence). CDR3 sequence: CAWSPGTEVSLSRYTF. In DNA form, the CDR3 reads TGTGCCTGGAGCCCCGGGACAGAAGTATCGTTAAGTCGCTACACCTTC.

This clonotype turned up a few times. The V call is TRBV28, the J call TRBJ1-5; possible D gene TRBD1, 5 bases. In germline, CDR1 is MDHEN, CDR2 SYDVKM. The CDR3 sequence is 14 residues long. Trimming removed 10 bases from V and 7 bases from J, with 20 bases in between. CDR3 DNA: TGTGCCATAGAACCCCTTAAGGGGAGGCAGCCCCAGCATTTT. Its protein product is CAIEPLKGRQPQHF.

There are many counts of this clonotype. The J gene is TRBJ2-7, the V gene TRBV29-1; TRBD1 matches at 10 bases. The CDR3 has 15 amino acids. Germline CDR1 is SQVTM and CDR2 is ANQGSEA. Trimming removed 1 base from V and 2 bases from J; junction bases left unmatched: 5. CDR3 DNA: TGCAGCGTTGAAGCCTCCGGGACAGGGGCCTACGAGCAGTACTTC. Translating gives CSVEASGTGAYEQYF.

V gene TRBV5-5 combines with J gene TRBJ2-7; the D gene could be TRBD1 or TRBD2 (5 bases each). V was pared by 5 bases and J by 2 bases, with 17 bases between. Germline CDR1 SGHKS, CDR2 YYEKEE (reference sequence). This CDR3 contains 15 residues. The CDR3 nucleotides are TGTGCCAGCAGTCCTGCCGGGACCGCTGCCTACGAGCAGTACTTC. Translating it yields CASSPAGTAAYEQYF. Full variable domain (outside the CDR3, taken from reference TRBV5-5 and TRBJ2-7): DAGVTQSPTHLIKTRGQQVTLRCSPISGHKSVSWYQQVLGQGPQFIFQYYEKEERGRGNFPDRFSARQFPNYSSELNVNALLLGDSALYLCASSPAGTAAYEQYFGPGTRLTVT.

This clonotype showed up just a few times. V is TRBV15 and J is TRBJ1-2; the match to TRBD1 covers 7 bases. Germline CDR1 and CDR2: LNHNV and YYDKDF (reference sequence). The V and J ends lost 3 bases and 2 bases, in that order; junction bases with no gene match: 6. The CDR3 is 15 residues long. The CDR3: CATSSRDRMNYGYTF. CDR3 nucleotides: TGTGCCACCAGCAGTCGGGACAGAATGAACTATGGCTACACCTTC.

This clonotype was recorded many times. The V call is TRBV7-2, the J call TRBJ2-7; 11 bases agree with TRBD1. The CDR3 covers 15 residues. The V and J ends lost 1 base and 4 bases, in that order; junction bases with no gene match: 3. Germline-derived CDR1 and CDR2 are SGHTA and FQGNSA. The CDR3 reads CASSLDGTGGYEQYF. For the CDR3, the DNA is TGTGCCAGCAGCTTAGATGGGACAGGGGGATACGAGCAGTACTTC.

This clonotype was seen a handful of times. J is TRBJ2-7 and V is TRBV28; D perhaps matches TRBD1 (6 bases). Trimming removed 2 bases from V and 12 bases from J, with 17 bases in between. The V gene's germline CDR1 is MDHEN and CDR2 SYDVKM. The CDR3 is made up of 13 amino acids. The CDR3 DNA sequence: TGTGCCAGCAGTTTAACTTCCAGGACAGCAACGTACTTC. Residues: CASSLTSRTATYF.

The table lists this clonotype with a few counts. V and J are TRBV6-4 and TRBJ2-1, with 7 bases lining up with TRBD2. Unmatched junction bases numbered 10, after V lost 8 bases and J lost 9 bases. The CDR3 extends over 13 amino acids. From germline, CDR1 is MRHNA and CDR2 SNTAGT. In DNA, the CDR3 is TGTGCCAGCGCGGCGGGAGAGCAGGGTGAGCAGTTCTTC. This codes for CASAAGEQGEQFF.

This sequence joins TRBV9 and TRBJ1-6, with D possibly TRBD1 on 6 matching bases. Per the germline V gene, CDR1 is SGDLS and CDR2 is YYNGEE. This CDR3 has 16 residues. V was cut by 0 bases and J by 7 bases, with 14 bases left in between. CDR3 loop: CASSVAIGGQNSPLHF. The CDR3 nucleotides are TGTGCCAGCAGCGTAGCTATCGGGGGCCAGAATTCACCCCTCCACTTT.